Below, 28 T cell receptor beta chains from the same sample are listed, as sequenced in a study of T cell responses to AZD1222 COVID-19 vaccine. Measured with immunoSEQ multiplex PCR; TCRdb has only the in-frame clones, and not every one. Of roughly 97,000 clones detected, more than 75% appear once; the ten largest clones hold 3.3%. Here the sequenced sample was peripheral blood, taken 28 days after the second dose of the MenACWY control vaccine. The source of these receptors is an adult who received the MenACWY meningococcal vaccine as a control.

The chain combines TRBV5-4 with TRBJ1-4; no clear D gene. CDR1 SGHNT and CDR2 YYREEE come from the germline V gene (reference sequence). There are 16 residues in the CDR3. Trimming removed 3 bases at V and 4 bases at J, with 16 bases between. The CDR3 sequence: CASSSGQGNFNEKLFF. In DNA, the CDR3 is TGTGCCAGCAGCTCGGGTCAAGGGAACTTTAATGAAAAACTGTTTTTT.

CDR3 loop: CASSVSPGGDRRTGELFF. The CDR3 nucleotides read TGTGCCAGCAGCGTAAGCCCCGGGGGGGACAGACGGACCGGGGAGCTGTTTTTT. V usage is TRBV9 and J usage is TRBJ2-2; a possible D gene is TRBD2 (8 bases). Looked up from germline, CDR1 is SGDLS and CDR2 is YYNGEE. Trimming removed 1 base at V and 5 bases at J, with 21 bases between. The CDR3 is made up of 18 amino acids. The variable domain in full, with the rest retrieved from reference TRBV9 and TRBJ2-2, is DSGVTQTPKHLITATGQRVTLRCSPRSGDLSVYWYQQSLDQGLQFLIQYYNGEERAKGNILERFSAQQFPDLHSELNLSSLELGDSALYFCASSVSPGGDRRTGELFFGEGSRLTVL.

This chain joins TRBV2 and TRBJ1-1; 10 nucleotides line up with TRBD1. The CDR3 runs to 15 residues. Germline V gene lookup returns CDR1 SNHLY and CDR2 FYNNEI. The V and J ends lost 6 bases and 2 bases, in that order; junction bases with no gene match: 6. The CDR3 region has the DNA TGTGCCAGCAGAGATTCGACAGGGGGCAACACTGAAGCTTTCTTT. It specifies CASRDSTGGNTEAFF. The variable domain in full, completed from reference TRBV2 and TRBJ1-1, reads EPEVTQTPSHQVTQMGQEVILRCVPISNHLYFYWYRQILGQKVEFLVSFYNNEISEKSEIFDDQFSVERPDGSNFTLKIRSTKLEDSAMYFCASRDSTGGNTEAFFGQGTRLTVV.

The V and J genes are TRBV2 and TRBJ2-5; 7 nucleotides agree with TRBD2. Germline CDR1 reads SNHLY; CDR2 reads FYNNEI. This CDR3 contains 14 residues. Trimming at V came to 1 base and at J to 5 bases, leaving 4 bases not matched to a gene. CDR3 coding DNA: TGTGCCAGCAGTGAAGACGTGGGGGGGGAGACCCAGTACTTC. Translation: CASSEDVGGETQYF.

The chain uses TRBV18 and TRBJ1-4, with 8 positions matching TRBD1. The CDR3 extends over 13 amino acids. V lost 6 bases, J lost 8 bases, and 5 bases stayed unmatched. Per germline, CDR1 KGHSH and CDR2 LQKENI. The CDR3 sequence is CASSRQGSEKLFF. For the CDR3, the DNA is TGTGCCAGCTCTCGACAGGGGAGCGAAAAACTGTTTTTT.

The chain joins TRBV28 to TRBJ1-2, with D maybe TRBD1 (5 bases). This CDR3 comprises 17 residues. Germline CDR1 and CDR2: MDHEN and SYDVKM. V was cut by 6 bases and J by 3 bases, with 23 bases left in between. CDR3 residues: CASRLEGDIVSYYGYTF. Here the CDR3 DNA reads TGTGCCAGCAGGCTTGAAGGGGATATCGTATCGTACTATGGCTACACCTTC.

V is TRBV6-5 and J is TRBJ2-7, with D maybe TRBD2 (5 bases). Trimming pared 6 bases from V and 3 bases from J, leaving 12 bases between. In germline, CDR1 is MNHEY, CDR2 SVGAGI. The CDR3 has 13 amino acids. The CDR3: CASSRDANYEQYF. The CDR3 bases are TGTGCCAGCAGCCGGGATGCAAACTACGAGCAGTACTTC.

The CDR3 DNA reads TGTGCCAGCAGTGGGACTAGCGGAAGCACAGATACGCAGTATTTT. This sequence encodes CASSGTSGSTDTQYF. V gene TRBV27 combines with J gene TRBJ2-3; 11 nucleotides match TRBD2. This CDR3 is built from 15 residues. Germline values: CDR1 MNHEY, CDR2 SMNVEV (reference sequence). The J segment lost 0 bases and the V segment lost 5 bases, leaving 1 base of the junction unmatched.

Only a few counts were recorded for this clone. This chain uses TRBV28 with TRBJ1-1; 12 nucleotides agree with TRBD1. In germline, CDR1 is MDHEN, CDR2 SYDVKM. Trimming at V came to 3 bases and at J to 11 bases, leaving 7 bases not matched to a gene. The CDR3 runs 14 residues. This CDR3 reads CASSFRDRGRQAFF. CDR3 in DNA: TGTGCCAGCAGTTTTAGGGACAGGGGGCGTCAGGCTTTCTTT.

This clone was found once. The chain recombines TRBV6-5 with TRBJ2-3, with a possible D match to TRBD2 (7 bases). V dropped 6 bases and J dropped 5 bases, with 15 bases sitting between them. CDR1 is MNHEY and CDR2 is SVGAGI in the germline V gene. The CDR3 is 14 amino acids. This chain's CDR3 is CASSRTGGLDTQYF. CDR3 coding DNA: TGTGCCAGCAGCCGGACGGGGGGCCTAGATACGCAGTATTTT.

The chain is built from TRBV5-4 and TRBJ2-3; D not resolved. Germline CDR1 is SGHNT and CDR2 is YYREEE (reference sequence). This CDR3 is built from 13 residues. V shed 2 bases and J shed 1 base, with 5 bases lying between them. The CDR3 is CASSFGGTDTQYF. The CDR3 nucleotides read TGTGCCAGCAGCTTTGGCGGCACAGATACGCAGTATTTT.

The V and J genes are TRBV29-1 and TRBJ2-7, with TRBD1 matching 9 bases. Per the germline V gene, CDR1 is SQVTM and CDR2 is ANQGSEA. The V and J ends lost 3 bases and 0 bases, in that order; junction bases with no gene match: 6. The CDR3 has 15 amino acids. CDR3 nucleotides: TGCAGCGTTGACGGGTTGGACAGGGGCTCCTACGAGCAGTACTTC. Translated: CSVDGLDRGSYEQYF.

The chain uses TRBV28 and TRBJ2-7; D possibly uses TRBD1 or TRBD2 (8 bases each). The V gene's germline CDR1 is MDHEN and CDR2 SYDVKM. V dropped 10 bases and J dropped 4 bases, with 32 bases sitting between them. The CDR3 is made up of 18 amino acids. The CDR3 DNA sequence: TGTGCCACCTTAGGGGGACAGGACGTTTTAGCGGGGATGTACGAGCAGTACTTC. As protein: CATLGGQDVLAGMYEQYF.

The chain links TRBV18 to TRBJ2-5; D is undetermined. The germline V and J ends were trimmed by 2 bases and 2 bases, with 6 bases remaining between them. The CDR3 sequence is 13 residues long. Per the germline V gene, CDR1 is KGHSH and CDR2 is LQKENI. Here the CDR3 DNA reads TGTGCCAGCTCACCAACCCAGCAAGAGACCCAGTACTTC. It is translated as CASSPTQQETQYF.

This chain links TRBV28 with TRBJ2-3; D perhaps matches TRBD1 (6 bases). Germline-derived CDR1 and CDR2 are MDHEN and SYDVKM. V was pared by 7 bases and J by 3 bases, with 20 bases between. The CDR3 sequence is 16 residues long. The CDR3, as DNA: TGTGCCAGCACCGATCGGGTTGGGGGCGGTACAGATACGCAGTATTTT. Protein: CASTDRVGGGTDTQYF.

The rearrangement joins TRBV9 to TRBJ1-6; D possibly corresponds to TRBD1 (5 bases). The CDR3 extends over 16 amino acids. Trimming took 0 bases from V and 6 from J, leaving 13 bases between them. Germline loops: CDR1 SGDLS, CDR2 YYNGEE. For the CDR3, the DNA is TGTGCCAGCAGCGTAGGACGTTGGGGACCTAATTCACCCCTCCACTTT. Protein: CASSVGRWGPNSPLHF.

V and J are TRBV10-1 and TRBJ1-2; 8 nucleotides align to TRBD1. Germline lookup yields CDR1 WNHNN and CDR2 SYGVQD (reference sequence). This CDR3 has 13 amino acids. V lost 8 bases to trimming and J lost 5 bases; unmatched junction nucleotides: 7. The CDR3 DNA sequence: TGCGCCAGCGCGGGACAGGACGGGTATGGCTACACCTTC. This gives the protein CASAGQDGYGYTF.

J is TRBJ2-7 and V is TRBV7-8; D possibly matches TRBD1 or TRBD2 (5 bases each). There are 14 residues in the CDR3. The ends were cut back, 5 bases at V and 2 bases at J, with 13 bases in the middle. CDR1 and CDR2 (germline): SGHVS, FQNEAQ. CDR3 nucleotide sequence: TGTGCCAGCAGCGTTTACGGGGCCCCCTACGAGCAGTACTTC. It yields the protein CASSVYGAPYEQYF.

The CDR3 DNA follows: TGTGCCAGCAGTAGACAGGGGGGGGACAAAAACATTCAGTACTTC. Encoded protein: CASSRQGGDKNIQYF. The chain couples TRBV28 to TRBJ2-4, with TRBD1 matching 9 bases. This CDR3 is 15 amino acids long. Germline V gene lookup returns CDR1 MDHEN and CDR2 SYDVKM. J gave up 3 bases and V 5 bases, and 5 bases lay outside the gene matches. Full variable domain (rest looked up from reference TRBV28 and TRBJ2-4): DVKVTQSSRYLVKRTGEKVFLECVQDMDHENMFWYRQDPGLGLRLIYFSYDVKMKEKGDIPEGYSVSREKKERFSLILESASTNQTSMYLCASSRQGGDKNIQYFGAGTRLSVL.

The V call is TRBV7-9, the J call TRBJ1-3; no clear D gene. There are 15 residues in the CDR3. Germline CDR1 reads SEHNR; CDR2 reads FQNEAQ (reference sequence). Trimming removed 0 bases at V and 3 bases at J, with 9 bases between. The CDR3 coding sequence is TGTGCCAGCAGCTTAGCGACCGGAGTTGGAAACACCATATATTTT. Amino acid sequence: CASSLATGVGNTIYF. The full variable domain, in which reference TRBV7-9 and TRBJ1-3 provide the parts outside the CDR3, is DTGVSQNPRHKITKRGQNVTFRCDPISEHNRLYWYRQTLGQGPEFLTYFQNEAQLEKSRLLSDRFSAERPKGSFSTLEIQRTEQGDSAMYLCASSLATGVGNTIYFGEGSWLTVV.

This chain uses TRBV3-1 (or the pseudogene TRBV3-2) with TRBJ2-1, with D possibly matching TRBD2 (6 bases). This CDR3 contains 13 residues. Germline lookup yields CDR1 LGHDT and CDR2 YNNKEL (reference sequence). Trimming stripped 4 bases from V and 9 bases from J, with 13 bases between. The CDR3 DNA sequence: TGTGCCAGCAGCCTAAGAGGGCGGGGTGAGCAGTTCTTC. Protein sequence: CASSLRGRGEQFF.

The chain couples TRBV5-4 to TRBJ2-2, with TRBD2 as a possible D gene (5 bases). Between the trimmed V and J ends, which lost 1 base and 4 bases, there was a span of 11 bases. CDR1 SGHNT and CDR2 YYREEE come from the germline V gene (reference sequence). This CDR3 contains 15 residues. The CDR3 DNA reads as TGTGCCAGCAGCTTGAGGGCGGGTTTCACCGGGGAGCTGTTTTTT. Protein: CASSLRAGFTGELFF.

In this sample, this clone turned up once. The chain is built from TRBV19 and TRBJ1-3; maybe TRBD1 (5 bases). Trimming left V 7 bases short and J 0 bases short, with 16 bases between. The germline V gene encodes CDR1 LNHDA and CDR2 SQIVND (reference sequence). CDR3 length: 16 residues. In DNA, the CDR3 is TGTGCCAGTACTCCGGGGGGAGTTTTCTCTGGAAACACCATATATTTT. Encoded protein: CASTPGGVFSGNTIYF.

V usage is TRBV5-1 and J usage is TRBJ1-1; TRBD1 matches at 7 bases. Germline CDR1 reads SGHRS; CDR2 reads YFSETQ. With 6 bases clipped from V and 2 bases from J, the junction kept 10 bases outside the gene matches. This CDR3 is 15 amino acids long. CDR3 in amino acids: CASTEGTAVNTEAFF. CDR3 sequence (DNA): TGCGCCAGCACTGAAGGGACAGCAGTAAACACTGAAGCTTTCTTT.

The chain joins TRBV28 to TRBJ1-2; 8 nucleotides match TRBD1. Germline CDR1 MDHEN, CDR2 SYDVKM. The CDR3 has 15 amino acids. Losses at the gene ends were 5 bases for V and 7 bases for J; bases not matched to a gene: 12. CDR3 DNA sequence: TGTGCCAGCAGTCCAGCCCCGCGACAGGGGAGTGGCTACACCTTC. Its translation is CASSPAPRQGSGYTF.

This rearrangement joins TRBV9 to TRBJ1-2; 9 nucleotides agree with TRBD1. The length of the CDR3 is 15 residues. Germline V gene data show CDR1 as SGDLS and CDR2 as YYNGEE. Unmatched junction bases numbered 6, after V lost 4 bases and J lost 2 bases. The DNA for the CDR3 is TGTGCCAGCAGCTCCTGGACAGGGGAGAACTATGGCTACACCTTC. It translates to CASSSWTGENYGYTF.

The chain employs TRBV3-1 (or the pseudogene TRBV3-2) and TRBJ1-1, with D possibly TRBD1 on 6 matching bases. V gave up 4 bases and J gave up 0 bases, with 15 bases separating them. Germline V CDR1 and CDR2: LGHDT, YNNKEL (reference sequence). The CDR3 is 16 amino acids. The CDR3 nucleotides are TGTGCCAGCAGCCTCCCAGGGGTTCCCATGAACACTGAAGCTTTCTTT. Protein: CASSLPGVPMNTEAFF.

The CDR3 sequence is CASSTGMNTEAFF. DNA of the CDR3: TGTGCCAGCAGTACAGGTATGAACACTGAAGCTTTCTTT. V gene TRBV2 combines with J gene TRBJ1-1, with D perhaps matching TRBD1 (5 bases). Trimming removed 5 bases at V and 0 bases at J, with 7 bases between. The CDR3 runs to 13 residues. CDR1 is SNHLY, CDR2 FYNNEI, per germline. Full variable domain (missing parts from reference TRBV2 and TRBJ1-1): EPEVTQTPSHQVTQMGQEVILRCVPISNHLYFYWYRQILGQKVEFLVSFYNNEISEKSEIFDDQFSVERPDGSNFTLKIRSTKLEDSAMYFCASSTGMNTEAFFGQGTRLTVV.